A single TCR beta chain is shown here with its context. This sample is part of a study of blood T cell repertoires in COVID-19. Germline V gene lookup returns CDR1 SNHLY and CDR2 FYNNEI. V lost 3 bases to trimming and J lost 6 bases; unmatched junction nucleotides: 11. This CDR3 has 16 amino acids. Only in-frame clones appear in the TCRdb table, and some are missing; sequencing was by immunoSEQ multiplex PCR. The sample shows about 160,000 clones, roughly 91% of them seen only once. Material: peripheral blood. This chain links TRBV2 with TRBJ2-5; TRBD1 aligns across 9 bases. This clonotype was obtained from a woman between 45 and 60 years old with acute or convalescent COVID-19. The CDR3 sequence is CASSDGYGGTGKTQYF. DNA for the CDR3: TGTGCCAGCAGTGATGGTTACGGCGGGACAGGGAAGACCCAGTACTTC.